Each of the 10 T cell receptor beta chains below was sequenced from the same sample in a study of blood T cell repertoires in COVID-19. Assay: immunoSEQ multiplex PCR; the TCRdb copy retains only in-frame clones and omits some. The sample carries over 95,000 clones, 75% to 90% recorded once. The sequenced material came from peripheral blood. The source is a woman in her fifties or sixties with acute or convalescent COVID-19.

On this clone: This sample also contains other DNA sequences that code for the same CDR3. The chain uses TRBV7-9 and TRBJ2-1; no clear D gene. Looked up from germline, CDR1 is SEHNR and CDR2 is FQNEAQ (reference sequence). The CDR3 is 13 residues long. V lost 1 base to trimming and J lost 4 bases, with 5 bases between them. The CDR3 reads CASSLGQYNEQFF. The CDR3 DNA follows: TGTGCCAGCAGCTTAGGGCAGTACAATGAGCAGTTCTTC.

The chain joins TRBV5-6 to TRBJ1-5; no definite D call. CDR3 length equals 13 residues. The V gene's germline CDR1 is SGHDT and CDR2 YYEEEE. The V and J ends lost 1 base and 7 bases respectively, with 9 bases between them. The CDR3 nucleotides read TGTGCCAGCAGCTTGATGGGGAGACAGCCCCAGCATTTT. As protein: CASSLMGRQPQHF. The whole variable domain, filled in from reference TRBV5-6 and TRBJ1-5, reads DAGVTQSPTHLIKTRGQQVTLRCSPKSGHDTVSWYQQALGQGPQFIFQYYEEEERQRGNFPDRFSGHQFPNYSSELNVNALLLGDSALYLCASSLMGRQPQHFGDGTRLSIL.

V usage is TRBV7-2 and J usage is TRBJ1-5; TRBD1 might be the D (6 bases). The V gene lost 4 bases and the J gene lost 7 bases, with 11 bases spanning the gap. Germline-derived CDR1 and CDR2 are SGHTA and FQGNSA. The CDR3 is 13 amino acids. The CDR3 is CASSSSGAQPQHF. In DNA, the CDR3 is TGTGCCAGCAGCTCCTCAGGGGCCCAGCCCCAGCATTTT.

The V and J genes are TRBV11-2 and TRBJ1-3, with D possibly being TRBD1 (5 bases). Trimming removed 7 bases from V and 4 bases from J, with 20 bases in between. Germline-derived CDR1 and CDR2 are SGHAT and FQNNGV. The CDR3 sequence is 16 residues long. In DNA form, the CDR3 reads TGTGCCAGCACGGCCGGGCAGGGACTGGGAGGAAACACCATATATTTT. It encodes CASTAGQGLGGNTIYF.

The V and J genes are TRBV14 and TRBJ1-1, with 7 bases that match TRBD1. CDR3 length: 13 amino acids. V was clipped by 6 bases and J by 7 bases; unmatched bases: 8. Germline lookup yields CDR1 SGHDN and CDR2 FVKESK. The DNA for the CDR3 is TGTGCCAGCAGAGAATCAGGGACAGATGAAGCTTTCTTT. Protein sequence: CASRESGTDEAFF. The full variable domain, rest sourced from reference TRBV14 and TRBJ1-1, is EAGVTQFPSHSVIEKGQTVTLRCDPISGHDNLYWYRRVMGKEIKFLLHFVKESKQDESGMPNNRFLAERTGGTYSTLKVQPAELEDSGVYFCASRESGTDEAFFGQGTRLTVV.

The chain is built from TRBV9 and TRBJ1-3, with D tentatively TRBD1 (5 bases). The CDR3 totals 15 residues. V was cut by 2 bases and J by 1 base, with 10 bases left in between. Looked up from germline, CDR1 is SGDLS and CDR2 is YYNGEE. The CDR3 region is CASSVMGGSGNTIYF. In nucleotides, the CDR3 is TGTGCCAGCAGCGTTATGGGGGGATCTGGAAACACCATATATTTT. The variable domain in full, with the rest retrieved from reference TRBV9 and TRBJ1-3, is DSGVTQTPKHLITATGQRVTLRCSPRSGDLSVYWYQQSLDQGLQFLIQYYNGEERAKGNILERFSAQQFPDLHSELNLSSLELGDSALYFCASSVMGGSGNTIYFGEGSWLTVV.

The rearrangement uses TRBV5-1 and TRBJ1-3, with D possibly being TRBD1 (5 bases). Germline-derived CDR1 and CDR2 are SGHRS and YFSETQ. The CDR3 sequence is 15 residues long. The V and J ends lost 4 bases and 4 bases respectively, with 15 bases between them. In DNA, the CDR3 is TGCGCCAGCAGCCGGACCGGAGGGGTCGGAAACACCATATATTTT. Amino acid sequence: CASSRTGGVGNTIYF. Full variable domain (missing parts from reference TRBV5-1 and TRBJ1-3): KAGVTQTPRYLIKTRGQQVTLSCSPISGHRSVSWYQQTPGQGLQFLFEYFSETQRNKGNFPGRFSGRQFSNSRSEMNVSTLELGDSALYLCASSRTGGVGNTIYFGEGSWLTVV.

V gene TRBV11-2 combines with J gene TRBJ1-6; D is possibly TRBD1 (5 bases). CDR1 is SGHAT and CDR2 is FQNNGV in the germline V gene. The CDR3 length is 15 residues. The V end was cut by 0 bases, the J end by 9 bases, with 12 bases between. CDR3 loop: CASSLEAGRVSPLHF. The CDR3 DNA reads TGTGCCAGCAGCTTAGAGGCTGGCAGGGTTTCACCCCTCCACTTT.

This clone was seen a single time. The chain carries TRBV29-1 and TRBJ1-4; no reliable D call. The CDR3 runs to 10 residues. Germline assignment: CDR1 SQVTM and CDR2 ANQGSEA. V was pared by 6 bases and J by 8 bases, with 7 bases between. The CDR3, as DNA: TGCAGCGTACGAGAGGAAAAACTGTTTTTT. The encoded protein is CSVREEKLFF.

This chain connects TRBV10-3 to TRBJ1-5; 7 nucleotides align to TRBD1. J was trimmed by 4 bases and V by 6 bases; bases with no gene match: 6. From germline, CDR1 is ENHRY and CDR2 SYGVKD. The CDR3 is 14 amino acids. CDR3 in DNA: TGTGCCATCAGACCTGGGACAGATAATCAGCCCCAGCATTTT. Amino acids: CAIRPGTDNQPQHF.